These T cell receptor beta chains were read from a single sample in a study of cytomegalovirus exposure and HLA in healthy donors. Clones were read by immunoSEQ multiplex PCR, and TCRdb kept only the in-frame ones, dropping some. The sample comprises a few hundred thousand clones, roughly 88% of which are singletons, and under 0.85% rests with the top ten. The sample comprised PBMCs. All receptors come from a woman aged 18-35 years in good health and CMV-seronegative. The conserved cysteine and the conserved F or W are not part of the CDR3 here.

CDR3aa: ASSLGPGVSNQPQH
v_gene: TRBV11-1

CDR3aa: ASSQPKVGTGSLFTYEQY
v_gene: TRBV4-1

CDR3aa: ATSPTRGRDTGELF
v_gene: TRBV18

CDR3aa: ASSEALEEKLF
v_gene: TRBV2

CDR3aa: ASSQTPGDYEQY
v_gene: TRBV6-5

CDR3aa: ASSEFSGRYNEQF
v_gene: TRBV19

CDR3aa: ASSYSKHYEQY
v_gene: TRBV6-6

CDR3aa: ASSSTGEGSYEQY
v_gene: TRBV7-9

CDR3aa: AISDGIPQYSNQPQH
v_gene: TRBV10-3

CDR3aa: ASSRGAEAF
v_gene: TRBV6-5

CDR3aa: ASSELTGGETQY
v_gene: TRBV6-1

CDR3aa: ASSTLAGGLNEQF
v_gene: TRBV7-9

CDR3aa: SVGWGTSVYEQY
v_gene: TRBV29-1

CDR3aa: ASSTQGAFGYT
v_gene: TRBV28

CDR3aa: ASSPQREGYNEQF
v_gene: TRBV18

CDR3aa: ASSRDRDGYGELF
v_gene: TRBV19

CDR3aa: ASSQDGFGNPRETQY
v_gene: TRBV4-3

CDR3aa: ASQADRGVYEQY
v_gene: TRBV5-4

CDR3aa: ASSYIRAGELF
v_gene: TRBV6-5

CDR3aa: ASSPLDRGVEQY
v_gene: TRBV2

CDR3aa: ASSTGQGTNEKLF
v_gene: TRBV6-5

CDR3aa: ASSYWQGKSYEQY
v_gene: TRBV6-5

CDR3aa: ASSQEQTERPTEAF
v_gene: TRBV4-2

CDR3aa: ASSEYRPTEAKNIQY
v_gene: TRBV25-1

CDR3aa: ASSQGPGTTSI
v_gene: TRBV4-2

CDR3aa: AWSVGGSTDTQY
v_gene: TRBV30

CDR3aa: STRGTGRTEAF
v_gene: TRBV29-1

CDR3aa: ATSRERGTYSNQPQH
v_gene: TRBV15